This T cell receptor (beta chain) derives from a study of Tregs in tolerant kidney transplant recipients. This clone turned up a few times. Its antigen is not identified. TCRdb's copy holds only in-frame clones and misses some; the assay was immunoSEQ multiplex PCR. This table has about 110,000 clones, around 87% appearing once. Study-wide results and limits: Some patients' samples used different primers over time, so nucleotide sequences weren't comparable. This study did not directly address biological reproducibility. The small number of patients limits these findings pending further validation.

The CDR3 is 13 amino acids. V shed 8 bases, J shed 5 bases, and the junction held 5 bases outside the gene matches. The germline gives CDR1 KGHSH, CDR2 LQKENI. The sequence came from a human donor who received a combined kidney and bone marrow transplant. The genes are TRBV18 and TRBJ1-4; 7 positions agree with TRBD1. The material sequenced was CD4+ T cells from blood, taken before the transplant. Here the CDR3 DNA reads TGTGCCAGCAGCAGGGGGTTAAATGAAAAACTGTTTTTT. Its protein product is CASSRGLNEKLFF.